Following are 8 T cell receptor beta chains from one sample sequenced in a study of patients and donors after allogeneic stem cell transplantation. TCRdb re-called the RT-PCR reads through MiXCR, storing one row per CDR3 protein. Among about 57,000 distinct CDR3 sequences listed, 10% to 15% were seen once. The sample taken for sequencing was blood, either unsorted or a sorted T cell fraction (not recorded which). The receptors originated from a human donor who was either an allogeneic HSCT recipient or a stem cell or donor lymphocyte infusion donor (not recorded which). It is not recorded whose cells these are; they may come from a transplant donor.

This clonotype turned up a few times. The J gene is TRBJ2-6, the V gene TRBV7-9, with 8 bases lining up with TRBD2. V lost 2 bases to trimming and J lost 4 bases; unmatched junction nucleotides: 7. This CDR3 comprises 17 residues. Germline V gives CDR1 SEHNR, CDR2 FQNEAQ (reference sequence). The CDR3 region is CASSLLAGSKGANVLTF. CDR3 DNA: TGTGCCAGCAGCTTACTAGCGGGCTCGAAAGGGGCCAACGTCCTGACTTTC.

This clonotype was counted only a few times. At one of its ends the junction is not consistent with the germline gene, which may arise from a read error. The chain has TRBV7-7 and TRBJ2-5; D may be TRBD1 (5 bases). The CDR3 covers 15 residues. The germline CDR1 and CDR2 sequences are SSHAT and FNYEAQ (reference sequence). For the CDR3, the DNA is TGTGCTAGCAGCTTAGGGGATCCATTCCCGGAGACCCAGTACTTC. Translating gives CASSLGDPFPETQYF. Combining the CDR3 with reference TRBV7-7 and TRBJ2-5 gives the whole variable domain GAGVSQSPRYKVTKRGQDVTLRCDPISSHATLYWYQQALGQGPEFLTYFNYEAQPDKSGLPSDRFSAERPEGSISTLTIQRTEQRDSAMYRCASSLGDPFPETQYFGPGTRLLVL.

This clonotype was counted between two and nine times. This chain joins TRBV9 and TRBJ2-7; 14 bases agree with TRBD2. V lost 1 base to trimming and J lost 5 bases; unmatched junction nucleotides: 2. Germline V gives CDR1 SGDLS, CDR2 YYNGEE. CDR3 length: 15 amino acids. The CDR3 loop reads CASSVLGLAGDEQYF. The CDR3 DNA reads TGTGCCAGCAGCGTATTGGGACTAGCGGGAGACGAGCAGTACTTC.

This clonotype was seen a handful of times. The gene calls are TRBV29-1 and TRBJ2-7, with D perhaps assigned TRBD1 or TRBD2 (5 bases each). The germline V gene encodes CDR1 SQVTM and CDR2 ANQGSEA. Trimming took off 8 bases at V and 0 bases at J, with 14 bases between the two ends. CDR3 length: 13 residues. CDR3 in amino acids: CSTTVRGSYEQYF. The CDR3 coding sequence is TGCAGCACGACAGTTCGGGGCTCCTACGAGCAGTACTTC.

This clonotype has more than one count but fewer than ten. CDR3 coding DNA: TGCAGCGTTGCAGACACTCGCAAATTCTCCTACGAGCAGTACTTC. This gives the protein CSVADTRKFSYEQYF. The V gene is TRBV29-1, the J gene TRBJ2-7; D is uncertain. Per the germline V gene, CDR1 is SQVTM and CDR2 is ANQGSEA. There are 15 residues in the CDR3. V shed 4 bases and J shed 0 bases, with 16 bases lying between them.

The V call is TRBV5-1, the J call TRBJ1-1, with a weak D call TRBD1 (6 bases). V gave up 4 bases and J gave up 0 bases, with 13 bases separating them. The CDR3 covers 15 residues. Germline CDR1 reads SGHRS; CDR2 reads YFSETQ. DNA for the CDR3: TGCGCCAGCAGCACGGACAGTCCCATGAACACTGAAGCTTTCTTT. This codes for CASSTDSPMNTEAFF.

The chain combines TRBV7-2 with TRBJ2-1; possibly TRBD2 for D (6 bases). From germline, CDR1 is SGHTA and CDR2 FQGNSA. V shed 0 bases and J shed 9 bases, with 18 bases lying between them. The CDR3 covers 16 residues. In nucleotides, the CDR3 is TGTGCCAGCAGCTTAGCCCTACTAGCAGGTTTTACTGAGCAGTTCTTC. Translation: CASSLALLAGFTEQFF.

This clonotype was detected a few times. The chain couples TRBV6-5 to TRBJ2-1; D possibly corresponds to TRBD1 (6 bases). Germline V gene lookup returns CDR1 MNHEY and CDR2 SVGAGI. The V end was cut by 6 bases, the J end by 12 bases, with 15 bases between. This CDR3 contains 12 residues. The chain's CDR3 is CASRPEGHRQFF. CDR3 sequence (DNA): TGTGCCAGCAGACCTGAGGGACACAGGCAGTTCTTC.